This TCR beta chain was observed in a study of a mutant IDH1 vaccine in newly diagnosed glioma. J lost 1 base, V lost 4 bases, and 7 bases had no gene match. CDR1 is SGDLS, CDR2 YYNGEE, per germline. The CDR3 totals 15 residues. Using immunoSEQ multiplex PCR, the repertoire was profiled, and TCRdb retains in-frame clones only, with some absent. The data contain about 64,000 clones, 74% of them seen just once; the ten biggest clones take up around 4.5%. Note on this clone: Its target is not known.

Time point denoted: week 35, safety follow-up. Every single dose of the vaccine, 300 ug of mutant IDH1 20-mer peptide, came with topical imiquimod. This sequence joins TRBV9 and TRBJ1-1, with 7 bases identical to TRBD1. Source: PBMCs, taken from a glioma patient whose treatment included an IDH1 peptide vaccine. This receptor was identified in a man aged 50-59 years with glioma. The CDR3 bases are TGTGCCAGCAGCCCCCCTACAGGGGAGAACACTGAAGCTTTCTTT. Its protein product is CASSPPTGENTEAFF. The variable domain in full, with the rest retrieved from reference TRBV9 and TRBJ1-1, is DSGVTQTPKHLITATGQRVTLRCSPRSGDLSVYWYQQSLDQGLQFLIQYYNGEERAKGNILERFSAQQFPDLHSELNLSSLELGDSALYFCASSPPTGENTEAFFGQGTRLTVV.